Below, one T cell receptor beta chain is given with its context. What it recognizes is unknown. TCRdb keeps only in-frame clones here, not all; method: immunoSEQ multiplex PCR. Among more than 60,000 clones listed, 87% were seen once. The record originates from a study of OX40 agonist ivuxolimab in advanced cancers. Study-wide findings and caveats: There were, on average, more expanded clones in CD8+ T cells than in CD4+.

Germline loops: CDR1 SGHAT, CDR2 FQNNGV. The V gene end was trimmed by 5 bases and the J gene end by 1 base; junction bases not matched to a gene: 6. The CDR3 length is 17 residues. This rearrangement joins TRBV11-2 to TRBJ1-6; 9 bases agree with TRBD1. Sequenced material: CD4+ or CD8+ T cells sorted from blood, taken in a trial of the OX40 agonist ivuxolimab. The TCR originated in an adult with an advanced solid tumor such as melanoma, head and neck, liver or kidney cancer. The CDR3 is CASSQGQGGSYNSPLHF. As DNA, the CDR3 is TGTGCCAGCAGCCAGGGACAGGGAGGATCCTATAATTCACCCCTCCACTTT.